One sample yielded the 5 T cell receptor beta chains listed below, sequenced in a study of monozygotic twins with inflammatory bowel disease. Using the 5' RACE reads, TCRdb records one entry per CDR3 protein without DNA. The table for this sample gives 300,000 to 350,000 distinct CDR3 sequences. Sequencing used blood. Receptors originate from a human donor with ulcerative colitis or Crohn's disease, or a healthy co-twin of an affected twin (not recorded which).

This chain uses TRBV27 with TRBJ1-2. The CDR3 has 15 amino acids. The germline V gene encodes CDR1 MNHEY and CDR2 SMNVEV (reference sequence). CDR3 region: CASPLRADPTDGYTF.

This rearrangement joins TRBV7-2 to TRBJ2-3; without DNA, the TCRdb call of TRBD1 cannot be checked. CDR1 is SGHTA, CDR2 FQGNSA, per germline. The CDR3 is 15 amino acids. The CDR3 here is CASSYGTSTPDTQYF.

This chain connects TRBV12-3 or TRBV12-4 to TRBJ1-1; without DNA, the TCRdb call of TRBD1 cannot be checked. The CDR3 has 14 amino acids. This CDR3 is CASNRGQLNTEAFF.

This chain connects TRBV12-3 or TRBV12-4 to TRBJ2-2. The CDR3 covers 15 residues. This CDR3 is CASSFRLQNTGELFF.

This chain connects TRBV15 to TRBJ1-5. Germline values: CDR1 LNHNV, CDR2 YYDKDF (reference sequence). The length of the CDR3 is 18 residues. This CDR3 is CATSRARAFRWSNQPQHF. Together with reference TRBV15 and TRBJ1-5, the CDR3 gives the full variable domain: DAMVIQNPRYQVTQFGKPVTLSCSQTLNHNVMYWYQQKSSQAPKLLFHYYDKDFNNEADTPDNFQSRRPNTSFCFLDIRSPGLGDTAMYLCATSRARAFRWSNQPQHFGDGTRLSIL.